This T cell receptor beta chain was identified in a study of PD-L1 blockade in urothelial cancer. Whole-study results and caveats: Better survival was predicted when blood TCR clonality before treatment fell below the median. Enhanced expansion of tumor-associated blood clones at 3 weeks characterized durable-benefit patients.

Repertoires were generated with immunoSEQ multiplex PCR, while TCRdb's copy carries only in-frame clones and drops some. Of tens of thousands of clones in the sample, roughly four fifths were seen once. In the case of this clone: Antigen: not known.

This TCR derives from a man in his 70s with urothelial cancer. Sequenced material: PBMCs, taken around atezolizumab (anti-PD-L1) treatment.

The CDR3 sequence: CASSTGGHSTEAFF. The CDR3 DNA reads as TGTGCCAGTAGTACCGGGGGTCACAGCACTGAAGCTTTCTTT. The chain recombines TRBV19 with TRBJ1-1; a possible D gene is TRBD1 (5 bases). V shed 4 bases and J shed 4 bases, with 13 bases lying between them. The CDR3 spans 14 residues. Germline V gene sequence: CDR1 LNHDA, CDR2 SQIVND (reference sequence).